These T cell receptor beta chains were read from a single sample in a study of T cell responses to AZD1222 COVID-19 vaccine. Libraries were prepared by immunoSEQ multiplex PCR; TCRdb keeps only in-frame clonotypes and omits some of them. The sample lists approximately 110,000 clones, nearly 90% occurring once. The material was peripheral blood, obtained on day 0 of AZD1222 vaccination. The receptors stem from an adult in good health. CDR3s include the opening cysteine and the closing phenylalanine or tryptophan. Each record gives: D gene, V gene, clone size, J gene, CDR3 protein, CDR3 DNA. A D gene is named only where the DNA matches it firmly. Size is stated for part of the rows, as once, few or many counts, or as a class when the clone is expanded.

D: .; V: TRBV29-1; size: .; J: TRBJ1-2; CDR3: CSVEWGPYGYTF; DNA: TGCAGCGTTGAATGGGGACCCTATGGCTACACCTTC
D: .; V: TRBV3-1/TRBV3-2; size: .; J: TRBJ1-5; CDR3: CASSQDSGVNQPQHF; DNA: TGTGCCAGCAGCCAAGATTCGGGGGTCAATCAGCCCCAGCATTTT
D: .; V: TRBV7-9; size: .; J: TRBJ2-7; CDR3: CASSLRAGDYEQYF; DNA: TGTGCCAGCAGCTTAAGAGCAGGAGACTACGAGCAGTACTTC
D: .; V: TRBV6-2/TRBV6-3; size: .; J: TRBJ1-6; CDR3: CASSRGQINSPLHF; DNA: TGTGCCAGCAGCAGGGGACAAATTAATTCACCCCTCCACTTT
D: .; V: TRBV19; size: .; J: TRBJ2-5; CDR3: CASRSGGGKTQYF; DNA: TGTGCCAGTAGATCCGGAGGTGGGAAGACCCAGTACTTC
D: .; V: TRBV10-3; size: .; J: TRBJ2-7; CDR3: CAISGGDSGSSYEQYF; DNA: TGTGCCATCAGTGGGGGGGACAGCGGGAGTTCCTACGAGCAGTACTTC
D: .; V: TRBV15; size: .; J: TRBJ2-6; CDR3: CATSRDPVGRGASGANVLTF; DNA: TGTGCCACCAGCAGAGATCCGGTAGGCAGGGGAGCGTCTGGGGCCAACGTCCTGACTTTC
D: TRBD1; V: TRBV6-5; size: few; J: TRBJ2-5; CDR3: CASSYKGARPETQYF; DNA: TGTGCCAGCAGTTACAAGGGGGCTAGACCAGAGACCCAGTACTTC
D: .; V: TRBV28; size: .; J: TRBJ1-6; CDR3: CASLTAGSSYNSPLHF; DNA: TGTGCCAGCCTGACGGCGGGCAGCTCCTATAATTCACCCCTCCACTTT
D: .; V: TRBV2; size: .; J: TRBJ2-5; CDR3: CASSESGFGKETQYF; DNA: TGTGCCAGCAGTGAGTCTGGGTTCGGCAAAGAGACCCAGTACTTC
D: .; V: TRBV25-1; size: .; J: TRBJ1-5; CDR3: CASSEPGGNQPQHF; DNA: TGTGCCAGCAGTGAACCAGGGGGCAATCAGCCCCAGCATTTT
D: .; V: TRBV5-1; size: .; J: TRBJ1-1; CDR3: CASSPTPKQGGNTEAFF; DNA: TGCGCCAGCAGCCCGACTCCAAAACAGGGCGGGAACACTGAAGCTTTCTTT
D: .; V: TRBV5-8; size: .; J: TRBJ1-6; CDR3: CASSLGQAYSPLHF; DNA: TGTGCCAGCAGCTTGGGACAGGCATATTCACCCCTCCACTTT
D: .; V: TRBV18; size: .; J: TRBJ1-2; CDR3: CASSPTSTTNYGYTF; DNA: TGTGCCAGCTCACCCACGAGTACAACTAACTATGGCTACACCTTC
D: .; V: TRBV7-8; size: .; J: TRBJ2-5; CDR3: CASSPRTSGQILDF; DNA: TGTGCCAGCAGCCCGCGGACATCTGGACAGATCTTAGACTTC
D: TRBD1; V: TRBV5-4; size: .; J: TRBJ1-2; CDR3: CASSLAQGQGKGYTF; DNA: TGTGCCAGCAGCTTGGCTCAGGGACAGGGAAAAGGCTACACCTTC
D: TRBD1; V: TRBV4-1; size: .; J: TRBJ2-7; CDR3: CASSQGGTGGINEQYF; DNA: TGCGCCAGCAGCCAAGGCGGGACAGGGGGAATCAACGAGCAGTACTTC
D: .; V: TRBV7-9; size: .; J: TRBJ2-7; CDR3: CASSGGSREQYF; DNA: TGTGCCAGCAGCGGGGGCTCCCGGGAGCAGTACTTC
D: TRBD2; V: TRBV4-1; size: .; J: TRBJ2-1; CDR3: CASSQAPTGSGRDNEQFF; DNA: TGCGCCAGCAGCCAAGCGCCTACCGGGAGCGGGAGAGACAATGAGCAGTTCTTC
D: .; V: TRBV5-1; size: .; J: TRBJ2-2; CDR3: CASSLVPVIRGTGELFF; DNA: TGCGCCAGCAGCTTGGTGCCAGTGATTCGGGGCACCGGGGAGCTGTTTTTT
D: TRBD1; V: TRBV4-1; size: .; J: TRBJ2-2; CDR3: CASSPRQGNTGELFF; DNA: TGCGCCAGCAGCCCGAGACAGGGGAACACCGGGGAGCTGTTTTTT
D: .; V: TRBV6-5; size: once; J: TRBJ2-7; CDR3: CASSYTLVPSYEQYF; DNA: TGTGCCAGCAGTTACACCCTAGTACCATCCTACGAGCAGTACTTC